This T cell receptor beta chain was found in a study of control samples from healthy donors and cancer patients (TCRdb year 2020). As concerns this clone: Its antigen is not yet known. There are no base qualities to consult, and no much larger clone falls within one base.

The protocol used for the library was the immunoSEQ multiplex PCR assay. Drawn from immuneACCESS, this table holds only the in-frame rearrangements with V and J called that TCRdb kept. Clones are partly lost; checked studies trace under half to an unresolved V gene and leave the rest unexplained. This sample has roughly 120,000 clones in its table, and approximately 94% of those were observed once. Of the sample, more than 1.5% falls within the top ten clones. Spanning cysteine to phenylalanine, the CDR3 consists of 16 amino acids. The only DNA kept is the CDR3, 48 bases in frame from the first base. CDR1 and CDR2 are read off the germline V gene (reference sequence) as MNHNY and SVGAGI. V drops 0 bases and J drops 4 bases, leaving 12 bases in between.

Sequences were obtained from PBMCs. The chain is encoded by TRBV6-6 joined to TRBJ2-2; the D gene remains uncertain. The TCR originated in a man between 45 and 60 years old with head and neck cancer. The bases are TGTGCCAGCAGTTACTCTGGCAGTTCAAGCACCGGGGAGCTGTTTTTT. Translation gives CASSYSGSSSTGELFF.